The next 28 T cell receptor beta chains were all read from a single sample in a study of shared clonotypes between healthy human individuals. Profiled with immunoSEQ multiplex PCR; TCRdb holds only in-frame clones, not every one. Of 850,000 to 1,100,000 clones listed, approximately 77% are singletons. The sequenced sample consisted of memory CD4+ T cells from PBMCs. Subset described: CD45RA-negative fraction. These TCRs come from a man aged 18 to 29 in good health. Some clones in this sample may be carry-over from other donors' samples.

The chain uses TRBV4-1 and TRBJ2-3, with a tentative D call TRBD1 (6 bases). The V end was cut by 0 bases, the J end by 3 bases, with 13 bases between. This CDR3 has 16 amino acids. In germline, CDR1 is MGHRA, CDR2 YSYEKL. CDR3 in DNA: TGCGCCAGCAGCCAAGAAACCGGGCAGGGGACAGATACGCAGTATTTT. It specifies CASSQETGQGTDTQYF.

The J gene is TRBJ2-4, the V gene TRBV18; the match to TRBD2 covers 13 bases. The V gene end was trimmed by 8 bases and the J gene end by 9 bases; junction bases not matched to a gene: 10. This CDR3 contains 15 residues. Germline V gene lookup returns CDR1 KGHSH and CDR2 LQKENI. The CDR3 DNA reads as TGTGCCAGCACTACTCGGACTAGCGGGAGTGGCATTCAGTACTTC. Its translation: CASTTRTSGSGIQYF. The full variable domain, rest sourced from reference TRBV18 and TRBJ2-4, is NAGVMQNPRHLVRRRGQEARLRCSPMKGHSHVYWYRQLPEEGLKFMVYLQKENIIDESGMPKERFSAEFPKEGPSILRIQQVVRGDSAAYFCASTTRTSGSGIQYFGAGTRLSVL.

The rearrangement joins TRBV7-8 to TRBJ1-1; 10 positions agree with TRBD1. The V gene's germline CDR1 is SGHVS and CDR2 FQNEAQ. There are 17 residues in the CDR3. V trimming: 1 base; J trimming: 0 bases; junction bases outside the gene matches: 5. CDR3 residues: CASSLGDRGRLNTEAFF. The CDR3 nucleotides read TGTGCCAGCAGCTTAGGCGACAGGGGGCGACTGAACACTGAAGCTTTCTTT.

As regards this clone: The sample holds other DNA sequences that translate to the same CDR3. The V call is TRBV11-2, the J call TRBJ2-1, with 7 bases fitting TRBD2. Germline CDR1 reads SGHAT; CDR2 reads FQNNGV. With 3 bases clipped from V and 4 bases from J, the junction kept 3 bases outside the gene matches. There are 14 residues in the CDR3. For the CDR3, the DNA is TGTGCCAGCAGCTTTGGGAGGGCTTACAATGAGCAGTTCTTC. Amino acid sequence: CASSFGRAYNEQFF.

A remark on this clone: Other DNA variants within this sample encode the same CDR3. CDR3 sequence: CASSVRVGETQYF. The CDR3 DNA reads as TGTGCCAGCAGCGTAAGGGTTGGGGAGACCCAGTACTTC. This chain uses TRBV9 with TRBJ2-5; D uncertain. Between the trimmed V and J ends, which lost 1 base and 5 bases, there was a span of 9 bases. The germline V gene encodes CDR1 SGDLS and CDR2 YYNGEE. This CDR3 comprises 13 residues. The variable domain in full, with the rest retrieved from reference TRBV9 and TRBJ2-5, is DSGVTQTPKHLITATGQRVTLRCSPRSGDLSVYWYQQSLDQGLQFLIQYYNGEERAKGNILERFSAQQFPDLHSELNLSSLELGDSALYFCASSVRVGETQYFGPGTRLLVL.

The chain is built from TRBV4-2 and TRBJ2-3; D unclear. The germline CDR1 and CDR2 sequences are LGHNA and YNFKEQ. This CDR3 contains 17 residues. Trimming took off 1 base at V and 6 bases at J, with 20 bases between the two ends. The CDR3 protein is CASSQGVAESYLDTQYF. The CDR3 DNA reads as TGTGCCAGCAGCCAAGGCGTGGCGGAGAGCTATCTCGATACGCAGTATTTT.

Here the CDR3 reads CASSETGWGLDTGELFF. CDR3 DNA sequence: TGTGCCAGCAGTGAAACAGGTTGGGGCCTCGACACCGGGGAGCTGTTTTTT. J is TRBJ2-2 and V is TRBV28, with a weak D call TRBD1 (5 bases). Trimming left V 5 bases short and J 3 bases short, with 19 bases between. In germline, CDR1 is MDHEN, CDR2 SYDVKM. The CDR3 contains 17 residues.

This chain links TRBV10-3 with TRBJ1-2; TRBD1 agrees at 7 bases. Germline V lookup: CDR1 ENHRY, CDR2 SYGVKD. CDR3 length: 15 amino acids. Trimming removed 4 bases from V and 5 bases from J; junction bases left unmatched: 10. CDR3 bases: TGTGCCATCAGTGGCCCCACGACAGGGATATATGGCTACACCTTC. Amino acid sequence: CAISGPTTGIYGYTF.

The chain links TRBV28 to TRBJ1-5; 7 bases agree with TRBD1. The junction had 8 bases not matched to a gene; V was cut back by 7 bases and J by 5 bases. The germline V gene encodes CDR1 MDHEN and CDR2 SYDVKM. The CDR3 loop spans 14 amino acids. CDR3: CASNIEGADQPQHF. CDR3 DNA sequence: TGTGCCAGCAATATAGAGGGGGCGGATCAGCCCCAGCATTTT.

The chain is built from TRBV27 and TRBJ2-7, with 9 nucleotides matching TRBD1. After removal of 2 bases from V and 4 bases from J, the junction contained 6 bases not matched to a gene. Germline V gene lookup returns CDR1 MNHEY and CDR2 SMNVEV (reference sequence). The CDR3 runs 15 residues. The CDR3 sequence is CASSLKWDRDYEQYF. Written as DNA, the CDR3 is TGTGCCAGCAGTTTAAAATGGGACAGGGATTACGAGCAGTACTTC.

The chain couples TRBV7-8 to TRBJ1-2, with D possibly TRBD1 on 5 matching bases. The CDR3 sequence is 13 residues long. V was shortened by 5 bases and J by 2 bases, with 9 bases between the two germline ends. The germline gives CDR1 SGHVS, CDR2 FQNEAQ. CDR3 amino acids: CASSPGDNYGYTF. The CDR3 coding sequence is TGTGCCAGCAGCCCGGGGGACAACTATGGCTACACCTTC.

The chain carries TRBV30 and TRBJ1-2; a weak D match, TRBD1 (5 bases). V was cut by 4 bases and J by 3 bases, with 12 bases left in between. CDR3 length: 13 residues. Germline CDR1 and CDR2: GTSNPN and SVGIG (reference sequence). Here the CDR3 DNA reads TGTGCCTGGATTAAGGGGCTGGACTATGGCTACACCTTC. The encoded protein is CAWIKGLDYGYTF.

The V gene is TRBV18, the J gene TRBJ2-5; TRBD2 agrees at 16 bases. Losses at the gene ends were 1 base for V and 5 bases for J; bases not matched to a gene: 7. There are 18 residues in the CDR3. The germline V gene has CDR1 KGHSH and CDR2 LQKENI. The DNA of the CDR3 is TGTGCCAGCTCACCACTCGGGACTAGCGGGAGGGCCCGGGAGACCCAGTACTTC. Translated: CASSPLGTSGRARETQYF.

The chain has TRBV9 and TRBJ2-4; D is uncertain. Germline V lookup: CDR1 SGDLS, CDR2 YYNGEE. There are 14 residues in the CDR3. V was shortened by 0 bases and J by 7 bases, with 11 bases between the two germline ends. The CDR3 DNA sequence: TGTGCCAGCAGCGTAGATATAGGAAGGAACATTCAGTACTTC. It specifies CASSVDIGRNIQYF.

This sequence joins TRBV18 and TRBJ2-3, with 7 positions matching TRBD2. Germline assignment: CDR1 KGHSH and CDR2 LQKENI. V lost 3 bases, J lost 3 bases, and 6 bases stayed unmatched. This CDR3 is built from 15 residues. The CDR3 DNA reads TGTGCCAGCTCACCGGGAGGGCGGAGGACAGATACGCAGTATTTT. This gives the protein CASSPGGRRTDTQYF.

J is TRBJ2-7 and V is TRBV5-6, with 8 bases that match TRBD1. CDR3 length: 14 amino acids. J lost 5 bases, V lost 0 bases, and 4 bases had no gene match. Germline V CDR1 and CDR2: SGHDT, YYEEEE. The CDR3 is CASSLDPRGHEQYF. CDR3 bases: TGTGCCAGCAGCTTGGATCCCAGGGGGCACGAGCAGTACTTC.

The chain joins TRBV6-5 to TRBJ1-1; D is possibly TRBD1 (5 bases). V lost 7 bases and J 4 bases, leaving 16 bases between the germline ends. Germline CDR1 MNHEY, CDR2 SVGAGI. The CDR3 spans 14 residues. The CDR3 region is CASTWDGAGTEAFF. DNA for the CDR3: TGTGCCAGCACTTGGGACGGCGCGGGCACTGAAGCTTTCTTT.

The chain combines TRBV6-1 with TRBJ2-7; D assignment may be TRBD1 or TRBD2 (5 bases each). Trimming shortened V by 6 bases and J by 7 bases, and 13 bases separated the two germline ends. Germline CDR1 MNHNS, CDR2 SASEGT. The CDR3 extends over 12 amino acids. CDR3 amino acids: CASSFLEGEQYF. In DNA form, the CDR3 reads TGTGCCAGCAGCTTCTTAGAGGGGGAGCAGTACTTC.

V usage is TRBV7-2 and J usage is TRBJ2-5; TRBD2 matches at 8 bases. CDR1 is SGHTA, CDR2 FQGNSA, per germline. This CDR3 region has 15 residues. Trimming at V came to 4 bases and at J to 5 bases, leaving 9 bases not matched to a gene. Written as DNA, the CDR3 is TGTGCCAGCAGCTCCCCGGGAGGGCCGACGGAGACCCAGTACTTC. This encodes CASSSPGGPTETQYF.

This clone was counted many times. This sequence joins TRBV6-1 and TRBJ2-7; D is unresolved. The CDR3 length is 11 residues. The V end lost 8 bases, the J end lost 1 base, and 6 bases lay between the germline ends. Germline CDR1 and CDR2: MNHNS and SASEGT. CDR3 DNA: TGTGCCAGCGTCAATTCCTACGAGCAGTACTTC. Encoded protein: CASVNSYEQYF.

This chain uses TRBV29-1 with TRBJ2-5; 8 bases fit TRBD2. CDR3 length equals 15 residues. The V segment lost 8 bases and the J segment 5 bases; nucleotides outside the gene matches: 16. Germline assignment: CDR1 SQVTM and CDR2 ANQGSEA. The CDR3 protein is CSSRRSSGSEETQYF. Here the CDR3 DNA reads TGCAGCTCCCGAAGGTCCAGCGGGAGTGAGGAGACCCAGTACTTC. The whole variable domain, filled in from reference TRBV29-1 and TRBJ2-5, reads SAVISQKPSRDICQRGTSLTIQCQVDSQVTMMFWYRQQPGQSLTLIATANQGSEATYESGFVIDKFPISRPNLTFSTLTVSNMSPEDSSIYLCSSRRSSGSEETQYFGPGTRLLVL.

This clone came up a few times. The J gene is TRBJ1-1, the V gene TRBV25-1, with TRBD1 matching 7 bases. Germline V CDR1 and CDR2: MGHDK, SYGVNS. J was trimmed by 5 bases and V by 7 bases; bases with no gene match: 16. The CDR3 loop spans 16 amino acids. The CDR3 sequence: CASTKKGAGTATEAFF. The CDR3 DNA follows: TGTGCCAGCACTAAAAAGGGGGCAGGGACGGCAACTGAAGCTTTCTTT.

The V and J genes are TRBV6-5 and TRBJ2-7; D is unresolved. The CDR3 is 13 residues long. Germline V gives CDR1 MNHEY, CDR2 SVGAGI. V was pared by 5 bases and J by 2 bases, with 10 bases between. DNA of the CDR3: TGTGCCAGCAGTAGACTGGACCCCTACGAGCAGTACTTC. It encodes CASSRLDPYEQYF.

The chain recombines TRBV5-4 with TRBJ2-3; 9 bases map to TRBD1. V was pared by 0 bases and J by 5 bases, with 7 bases of the junction left unmatched. There are 16 residues in the CDR3. Germline CDR1 is SGHNT and CDR2 is YYREEE (reference sequence). The CDR3 DNA reads as TGTGCCAGCAGCTTGGGGGTGACAGGGGGAAGAGATACGCAGTATTTT. Amino acids: CASSLGVTGGRDTQYF.

The chain couples TRBV18 to TRBJ1-5; no firm D call. Germline V gene sequence: CDR1 KGHSH, CDR2 LQKENI. With 2 bases removed from V and 1 base from J, the gap between germline ends came to 12 bases. There are 16 residues in the CDR3. In DNA form, the CDR3 reads TGTGCCAGCTCACCATATTCGGCACAGAGCAATCAGCCCCAGCATTTT. Translating gives CASSPYSAQSNQPQHF.

V is TRBV19 and J is TRBJ2-1; D gene uncertain. This CDR3 spans 16 amino acids. Trimming took 6 bases from V and 5 from J, leaving 20 bases between them. CDR1 LNHDA and CDR2 SQIVND come from the germline V gene (reference sequence). The CDR3 loop is CASRATQRSSHNEQFF. The CDR3 region has the DNA TGTGCCAGTAGAGCCACTCAGCGAAGTTCTCACAATGAGCAGTTCTTC.

The V and J genes are TRBV7-9 and TRBJ1-1; the D gene is possibly TRBD1 (5 bases). Trimming removed 1 base from V and 2 bases from J, with 8 bases in between. Looked up from germline, CDR1 is SEHNR and CDR2 is FQNEAQ (reference sequence). CDR3 size: 14 residues. DNA for the CDR3: TGTGCCAGCAGCTTAGGAGGGGCTAACACTGAAGCTTTCTTT. It encodes CASSLGGANTEAFF. Using reference TRBV7-9 and TRBJ1-1 for the parts outside the CDR3, the full variable domain is DTGVSQNPRHKITKRGQNVTFRCDPISEHNRLYWYRQTLGQGPEFLTYFQNEAQLEKSRLLSDRFSAERPKGSFSTLEIQRTEQGDSAMYLCASSLGGANTEAFFGQGTRLTVV.

A single count supports this clone. The chain couples TRBV6-5 to TRBJ1-1, with a weak D call TRBD1 (6 bases). This CDR3 region has 14 residues. Germline loops: CDR1 MNHEY, CDR2 SVGAGI. Trimming took 4 bases from V and 5 from J, leaving 14 bases between them. In DNA, the CDR3 is TGTGCCAGCAGTTCCGGGGGCCGTTGGACTGAAGCTTTCTTT. This gives the protein CASSSGGRWTEAFF.